The present T cell receptor beta chain was sequenced within a study of regulatory T cells in long-lasting Graves disease. Study background: Under 3 months of antithyroid drugs had been taken by newly diagnosed Graves' patients.

Time point meaning: newly diagnosed GD, antithyroid drugs for less than 3 months. From RNA extracted from PBMCs, the TCR library was made. The study, taken as a whole, reports: The researchers studied only peripheral blood, not thyroid tissue. Favored usage of TRBV28, TRBJ1-2 and TRBJ2-5 was recorded in persistent disease.

According to the study, TCR beta libraries were built with iRepertoire HTBI primers and CDR3-region Arm-PCR. TCRdb used MiXCR to reprocess the multiplex PCR reads, holding one entry per CDR3 protein. The repertoire holds hundreds of thousands of distinct CDR3 sequences, with about 13% as singletons. Trimming shortened V by 4 bases and J by 2 bases, and 9 bases separated the two germline ends. The CDR3 is made up of 13 amino acids. CDR1 MNHNS and CDR2 SASEGT come from the germline V gene. This clonotype was counted at least ten times. No antigen is known for it. These data were likewise used in another study, on T cells in Graves' hyperthyroidism and ophthalmopathy.

This sequence was found in a young man with Graves disease. Here the sequenced sample was peripheral blood mononuclear cells (PBMCs), taken at new diagnosis, from a patient treated with antithyroid drugs. The genes are TRBV6-1 and TRBJ2-7; D might be TRBD1 (5 bases). As DNA, the CDR3 is TGTGCCAGCAGTGGAAGGACACCCTACGAGCAGTACTTC. Its protein product is CASSGRTPYEQYF.